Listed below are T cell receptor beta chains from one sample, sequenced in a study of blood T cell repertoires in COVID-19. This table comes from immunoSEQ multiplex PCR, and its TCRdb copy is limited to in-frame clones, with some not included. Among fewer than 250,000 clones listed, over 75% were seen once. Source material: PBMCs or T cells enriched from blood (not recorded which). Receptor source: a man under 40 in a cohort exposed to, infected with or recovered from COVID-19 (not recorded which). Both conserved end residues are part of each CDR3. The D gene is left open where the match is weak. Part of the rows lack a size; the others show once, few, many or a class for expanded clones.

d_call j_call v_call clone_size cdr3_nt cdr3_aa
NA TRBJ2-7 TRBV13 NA TGTGCCAGCAGTCCGGCGGGGGCACCCCCCCGCAATTACGAGCAGTACTTC CASSPAGAPPRNYEQYF
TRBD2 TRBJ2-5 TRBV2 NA TGTGCCAGCAGGCGAATGGGCGGGAGCGGGGAGACCCAGTACTTC CASRRMGGSGETQYF
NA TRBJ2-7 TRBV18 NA TGTGCCAGCTCACATCAGGGGCCCGAGCAGTACTTC CASSHQGPEQYF
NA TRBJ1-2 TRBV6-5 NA TGTGCCAGCAGTTACGAACAGGGTCGAGACTATGGCTACACCTTC CASSYEQGRDYGYTF
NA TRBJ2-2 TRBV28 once TGTGCCAGCTACTCGAGTAGCACCGGGGAGCTGTTTTTT CASYSSSTGELFF
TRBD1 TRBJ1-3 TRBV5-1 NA TGCGCCAGCAGCCCGTTCGAGACAGGGGCTGGAAACACCATATATTTT CASSPFETGAGNTIYF
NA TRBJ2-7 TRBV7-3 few TGTGCCAGCAGCTTAACAGTTGGGAGCACGACCGAGCAGTACTTC CASSLTVGSTTEQYF
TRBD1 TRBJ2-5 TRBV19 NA TGTGCCAGTAGCTCGTGGACAGGGGGCCACCAAGAGACCCAGTACTTC CASSSWTGGHQETQYF
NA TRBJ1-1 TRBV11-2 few TGTGCCAGCAGCCTAGAGGTGGGGGCGCAAACTGAAGCTTTCTTT CASSLEVGAQTEAFF
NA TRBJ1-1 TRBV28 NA TGTGCCATCCAAAGGACAGAGAACACTGAAGCTTTCTTT CAIQRTENTEAFF